This TCR beta chain derives from a study of shared clonotypes between healthy human individuals. Study background: Each donor contributed plates that comprised three CD4 naive, three CD4 memory, two CD8 naive and one CD8 memory. Study outcomes and limitations: Generation of non-shared clonotypes was less probable than generation of clonotypes shared by all four donors.

Donation came from healthy HIV-negative adults that had no recent acute infections or vaccinations. It was 150 to 200 ng DNA, 25,000 to 35,000 T cell genomes, that sorted-subset replicate PCRs used. The table came from immunoSEQ multiplex PCR; TCRdb's copy has only in-frame clones and leaves some out. The table includes 600,000 to 750,000 clones, 60% to 80% detected once. Comments on this clone: Antigen specificity is unknown.

The CDR3 contains 15 residues. Per the germline V gene, CDR1 is SGHKS and CDR2 is YYEKEE (reference sequence). Germline trimming cut 4 bases from V and 3 bases from J; bases unmatched to any gene: 7. The source is a woman aged 25 to 39 in good health. The chain carries TRBV5-5 and TRBJ1-5, with 7 bases identical to TRBD1. Source material: memory CD4+ T cells sorted from blood. Regarding subset: CD45RA-negative fraction. CDR3 nucleotides: TGTGCCAGCAGCATCGACAGGGCTTCCAATCAGCCCCAGCATTTT. Translating gives CASSIDRASNQPQHF. The full variable domain, its missing parts supplied by reference TRBV5-5 and TRBJ1-5, is DAGVTQSPTHLIKTRGQQVTLRCSPISGHKSVSWYQQVLGQGPQFIFQYYEKEERGRGNFPDRFSARQFPNYSSELNVNALLLGDSALYLCASSIDRASNQPQHFGDGTRLSIL.